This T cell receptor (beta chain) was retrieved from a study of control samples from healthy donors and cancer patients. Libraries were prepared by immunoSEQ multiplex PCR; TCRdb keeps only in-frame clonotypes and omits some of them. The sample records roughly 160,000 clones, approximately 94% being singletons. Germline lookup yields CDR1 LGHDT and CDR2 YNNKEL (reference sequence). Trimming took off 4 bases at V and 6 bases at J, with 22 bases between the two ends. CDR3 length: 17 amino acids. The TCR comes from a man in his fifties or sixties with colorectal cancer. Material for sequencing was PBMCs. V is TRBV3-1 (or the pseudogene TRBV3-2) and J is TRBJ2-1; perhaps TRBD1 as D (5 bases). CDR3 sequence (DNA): TGTGCCAGCAGCCCTCACACCCAATTTATAACAGGCAATGAGCAGTTCTTC. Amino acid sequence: CASSPHTQFITGNEQFF.